A single sample is the source of the 6 T cell receptor beta chains below, sequenced in a study of identical twins. From the 5' RACE reads, TCRdb called clonotypes with MiXCR, one entry per CDR3 protein. The sample includes some 570,000 distinct CDR3 sequences, about 20% of them seen just once. This sample was also put to use in a study of yellow fever vaccine responses in identical twins.

The material sequenced was CD4+ T cells sorted from blood. These receptor sequences come from a woman between 18 and 29 years old in good health.

This chain uses TRBV12-3 or TRBV12-4 with TRBJ2-1, with a tentative D call TRBD1 (5 bases). The CDR3 length is 18 residues. V lost 5 bases to trimming and J lost 4 bases, with 24 bases between them. The CDR3 is CASSPVIGVGRNYNEQFF. CDR3 sequence (DNA): TGTGCCAGCAGTCCGGTGATAGGGGTTGGCCGAAATTACAATGAGCAGTTCTTC.

The chain employs TRBV10-2 and TRBJ2-7; the D gene is possibly TRBD2 (6 bases). Germline V gene data show CDR1 as WSHSY and CDR2 as SAAADI. The germline V and J ends were trimmed by 7 bases and 0 bases, with 13 bases remaining between them. CDR3 length equals 14 residues. CDR3 protein: CASTDGRSSYEQYV. Written as DNA, the CDR3 is TGCGCCAGCACCGACGGGAGAAGCTCCTACGAGCAGTACGTC.

CDR3 sequence reads: CASSPMVTSGNTIYF. For the CDR3, the DNA is TGTGCCAGCTCACCAATGGTAACCTCTGGAAACACCATATATTTT. V gene TRBV18 combines with J gene TRBJ1-3; D uncertain. Trimming stripped 2 bases from V and 0 bases from J, with 8 bases between. CDR3 size: 15 residues. Germline CDR1 is KGHSH and CDR2 is LQKENI. Combining the CDR3 with reference TRBV18 and TRBJ1-3 gives the whole variable domain NAGVMQNPRHLVRRRGQEARLRCSPMKGHSHVYWYRQLPEEGLKFMVYLQKENIIDESGMPKERFSAEFPKEGPSILRIQQVVRGDSAAYFCASSPMVTSGNTIYFGEGSWLTVV.

The chain links TRBV20-1 to TRBJ2-3; 8 nucleotides agree with TRBD2. Trimming removed 5 bases from V and 6 bases from J; junction bases left unmatched: 10. Germline V gene sequence: CDR1 DFQATT, CDR2 SNEGSKA (reference sequence). CDR3 length equals 14 residues. The CDR3 DNA is TGCAGTGCTCGACTAGCGAGCCCTCGGGATACGCAGTATTTT. This gives the protein CSARLASPRDTQYF.

This clonotype was observed a handful of times. The chain carries TRBV20-1 and TRBJ2-3, with 13 positions matching TRBD2. The CDR3 totals 16 residues. Germline V gives CDR1 DFQATT, CDR2 SNEGSKA (reference sequence). J was trimmed by 6 bases and V by 2 bases; bases with no gene match: 8. CDR3 nucleotide sequence: TGCAGTGCTAGAAGTGGGACTAGCGGGGCCTTGGATACGCAGTATTTT. It encodes CSARSGTSGALDTQYF.

There are a few counts of this clonotype. The V and J genes are TRBV5-8 and TRBJ2-7; D is unresolved. CDR1 is SGHTS, CDR2 YDEGEE, per germline. V lost 5 bases and J 0 bases, leaving 6 bases between the germline ends. There are 12 residues in the CDR3. The CDR3 DNA sequence: TGTGCCAGCAGACCGGGCTCCTACGAGCAGTACTTC. This codes for CASRPGSYEQYF.